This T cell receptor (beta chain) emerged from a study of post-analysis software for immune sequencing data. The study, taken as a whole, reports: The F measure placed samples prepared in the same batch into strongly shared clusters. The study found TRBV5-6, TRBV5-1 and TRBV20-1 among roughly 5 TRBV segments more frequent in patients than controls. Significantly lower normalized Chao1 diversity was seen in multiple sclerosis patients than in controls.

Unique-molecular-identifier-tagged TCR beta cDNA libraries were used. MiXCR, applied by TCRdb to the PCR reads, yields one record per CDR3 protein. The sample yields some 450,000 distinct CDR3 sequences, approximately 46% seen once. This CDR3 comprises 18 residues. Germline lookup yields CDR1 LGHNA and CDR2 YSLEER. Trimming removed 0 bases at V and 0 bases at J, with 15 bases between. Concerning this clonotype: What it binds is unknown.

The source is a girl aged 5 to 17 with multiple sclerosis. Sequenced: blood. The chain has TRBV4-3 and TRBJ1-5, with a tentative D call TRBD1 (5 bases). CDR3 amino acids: CASSQDPQGISSNQPQHF. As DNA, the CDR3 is TGCGCCAGCAGCCAAGATCCGCAGGGCATCTCTAGCAATCAGCCCCAGCATTTT.